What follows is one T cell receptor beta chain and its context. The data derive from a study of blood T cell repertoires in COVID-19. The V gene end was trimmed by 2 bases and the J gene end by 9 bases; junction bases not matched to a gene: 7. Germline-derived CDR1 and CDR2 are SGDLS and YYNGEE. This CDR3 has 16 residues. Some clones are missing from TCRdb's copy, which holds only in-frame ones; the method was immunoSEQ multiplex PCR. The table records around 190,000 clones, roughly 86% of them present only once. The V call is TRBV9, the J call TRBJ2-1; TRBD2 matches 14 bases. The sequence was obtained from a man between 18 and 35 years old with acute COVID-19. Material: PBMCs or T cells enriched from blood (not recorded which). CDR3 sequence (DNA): TGTGCCAGCAGCGTGTCCGGGACTAGCGGGAGAGGTGAGCAGTTCTTC. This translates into CASSVSGTSGRGEQFF.